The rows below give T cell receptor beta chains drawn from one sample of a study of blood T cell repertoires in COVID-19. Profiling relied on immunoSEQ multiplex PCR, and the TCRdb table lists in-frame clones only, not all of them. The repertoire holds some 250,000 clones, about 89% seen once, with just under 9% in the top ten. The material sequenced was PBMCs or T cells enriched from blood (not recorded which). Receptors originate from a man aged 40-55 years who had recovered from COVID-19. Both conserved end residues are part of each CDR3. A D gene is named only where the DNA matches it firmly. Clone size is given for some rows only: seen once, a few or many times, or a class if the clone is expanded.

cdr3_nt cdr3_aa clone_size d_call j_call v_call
TGTGCCAGCTCAGACCGACAGGTGAACACTGAAGCTTTCTTT CASSDRQVNTEAFF NA NA TRBJ1-1 TRBV18
TGCGCCAGCAAGACTGAAGCGGGGGACGGGAACGAGCAGTACTTC CASKTEAGDGNEQYF NA TRBD2 TRBJ2-7 TRBV5-1
TGTGCCAGCAGCCCGAATCCTCCACAGGGGGCGCGAACCGGGGAGCTGTTTTTT CASSPNPPQGARTGELFF NA TRBD1 TRBJ2-2 TRBV7-7
TGTGCCAGCAGCGTTTCGACAGGGAACACCGGGGAGCTGTTTTTT CASSVSTGNTGELFF NA NA TRBJ2-2 TRBV9
TGTGCCAGCAGTTCTGACATCTATGGCTACACCTTC CASSSDIYGYTF NA NA TRBJ1-2 TRBV12-3/TRBV12-4
TGCGCCAGCAGCCAAGACCACTCGGACAGGGGGGGTTATGGCTACACCTTC CASSQDHSDRGGYGYTF NA TRBD1 TRBJ1-2 TRBV4-1
TGTGCCAGTAGTATCCCGGGACAGAGCGGCTACGAGCAGTACTTC CASSIPGQSGYEQYF NA TRBD1 TRBJ2-7 TRBV19
TGTGCCAGCAGCCTGCGGGGGATAGAACTGTTTTTT CASSLRGIELFF NA NA TRBJ1-4 TRBV5-6
TGTGCCATCAGCACTATTGACACTGAAGCTTTCTTT CAISTIDTEAFF NA NA TRBJ1-1 TRBV10-3
TGTGCCATCACAAGGGGCCGGCTAGTTGATGGCTACACCTTC CAITRGRLVDGYTF NA NA TRBJ1-2 TRBV28
TGTGCCAGCAGCTTAATAGGGAGGCTAGCGGGAGGTTTTTACAATGAGCAGTTCTTC CASSLIGRLAGGFYNEQFF NA TRBD2 TRBJ2-1 TRBV7-3
TGTGCCATCAGTGACGGGAGGACAGGGGGCAATGGCTACACCTTC CAISDGRTGGNGYTF NA TRBD1 TRBJ1-2 TRBV10-3
TGTGCCAGAAGCACAGCACATACGCAGTATTTT CARSTAHTQYF NA NA TRBJ2-3 TRBV5-3
TGCGCCAGCAGCTTGGGGACAGGGTGGGAAAAACTGTTTTTT CASSLGTGWEKLFF NA TRBD1 TRBJ1-4 TRBV5-1
TGTGCCAGCAGCTTTGGGCGGGGGGGCATCAATGAGCAGTTCTTC CASSFGRGGINEQFF NA TRBD2 TRBJ2-1 TRBV5-4
TGTGCCAGCAGCCAAGAGACAGGGGGCTGGGGCACAGATACGCAGTATTTT CASSQETGGWGTDTQYF NA TRBD1 TRBJ2-3 TRBV3-1/TRBV3-2
TGTGCCAGCTCACCCCGGGGGGGGCAGGAGAACAATGAGCAGTTCTTC CASSPRGGQENNEQFF NA TRBD2 TRBJ2-1 TRBV18
TGCGCCAGCAGTGAGTCGGACTTTTCCTACGAGCAGTACTTC CASSESDFSYEQYF few NA TRBJ2-7 TRBV10-1
TGCAGTGCCCACGGGGGGGGGTCCCAGCATTTT CSAHGGGSQHF NA NA TRBJ1-5 TRBV20-1
TGTGCCAGCAGCTTAGTAAGGTCAGGGGGGACTGAAGCTTTCTTT CASSLVRSGGTEAFF NA TRBD1 TRBJ1-1 TRBV11-2
TGTGCCAGTATTTCCGGCAGGGTGGGGACTAATGAAAAACTGTTTTTT CASISGRVGTNEKLFF NA NA TRBJ1-4 TRBV19
TGTGCCAGCAGCCAGGGGCAACTAGCTGTTAACACCGGGGAGCTGTTTTTT CASSQGQLAVNTGELFF NA NA TRBJ2-2 TRBV14
TGTGCCAGCAGCTCCCTTTTGTTAGCGGTAGCCGGGGAGCTGTTTTTT CASSSLLLAVAGELFF once NA TRBJ2-2 TRBV11-2
TGTGCCAGCAGCGCGTGGGACAGCAAAAACACCGGGGAGCTGTTTTTT CASSAWDSKNTGELFF once TRBD1 TRBJ2-2 TRBV9
TGTGCCAGTAGTCCTTTGGACAGGGCGGCTGAAGCTTTCTTT CASSPLDRAAEAFF NA TRBD1 TRBJ1-1 TRBV19
TGTGCCAGCTCACCTGGTCGGGGGGCGAACACTGAAGCTTTCTTT CASSPGRGANTEAFF NA NA TRBJ1-1 TRBV18
TGTGCCAGCAGCATCAGGACAGGAGTTGGCTATGGCTACACCTTC CASSIRTGVGYGYTF NA TRBD1 TRBJ1-2 TRBV13
TGTGCCAGCAGCTTCACAGGGGCCTCCTACGAGCAGTACTTC CASSFTGASYEQYF NA TRBD1 TRBJ2-7 TRBV5-5
TGTGCCAGCAGCCCGGCGGGGGTTAGCAATCAGCCCCAGCATTTT CASSPAGVSNQPQHF NA NA TRBJ1-5 TRBV7-2
TGTGCCAGCAGCAACGGGATGGGCACTGAAGCTTTCTTT CASSNGMGTEAFF NA NA TRBJ1-1 TRBV6-5
TGTGCCAGTAGTAGCCGCCGGTTTAACTATGGCTACACCTTC CASSSRRFNYGYTF NA NA TRBJ1-2 TRBV19
TGTGCCAGCAGCGCGGGACAGGGGGCCAACGAGCAGTACTTC CASSAGQGANEQYF NA TRBD1 TRBJ2-7 TRBV7-8
TGTGCCAGCAGCCGACGGGGTCACTATGGCTACACCTTC CASSRRGHYGYTF NA NA TRBJ1-2 TRBV11-2
TGTGCCAGTAGTACCACCGACGGGAACTCCTACGAGCAGTACTTC CASSTTDGNSYEQYF NA NA TRBJ2-7 TRBV19
TGTGCCAGCTCACCACTGGGGGGACAGGGAAGCAATCAGCCCCAGCATTTT CASSPLGGQGSNQPQHF NA TRBD1 TRBJ1-5 TRBV18
TGTGCCAGCAGCTTAGACTGGGGACAGGTCGCGGAGACCCAGTACTTC CASSLDWGQVAETQYF NA TRBD1 TRBJ2-5 TRBV7-8
TGTGCCAGCAGTGGTACTAGAACAGGGGGCGAGGGCTACACCTTC CASSGTRTGGEGYTF NA TRBD1 TRBJ1-2 TRBV6-2/TRBV6-3
TGTGCCAGCAGCTTGTCGGTCCTCCAGGGCGAGCAGTACTTC CASSLSVLQGEQYF NA NA TRBJ2-7 TRBV7-2
TGTGCCACCTCAAGTTCCGGGACAGGGAGAGATACGCAGTATTTT CATSSSGTGRDTQYF NA TRBD1 TRBJ2-3 TRBV5-8
TGTGCCAGCAGCCAAGAAACAGGGTTAGCTGACGAGCAGTACTTC CASSQETGLADEQYF NA NA TRBJ2-7 TRBV4-2
TGTGCCATCAGGATAGTAAGGAGCTCCTACGAGCAGTACTTC CAIRIVRSSYEQYF NA NA TRBJ2-7 TRBV10-3
TGTGCCAGCAGCCGTAGCGGGGGGGGGTTTTCGCAGTTCTTC CASSRSGGGFSQFF NA TRBD2 TRBJ2-1 TRBV3-1/TRBV3-2
TGTGCCAGCAGTTTGGAGACAGGGGATTCACCCCTCCACTTT CASSLETGDSPLHF NA TRBD1 TRBJ1-6 TRBV27
TGTGCCAGCAGACCCCGAGACTACTTTGAAGCTTTCTTT CASRPRDYFEAFF NA NA TRBJ1-1 TRBV11-3
TGTGCCAGTAGTGTGTCAGGGGTTACTCAGCCCCAGCATTTT CASSVSGVTQPQHF NA NA TRBJ1-5 TRBV19
TGTGCCAGCAGCTTAGGACAGTTCAACCCCTACGAGCAGTACTTC CASSLGQFNPYEQYF NA NA TRBJ2-7 TRBV5-6